The next 20 T cell receptor beta chains were all read from a single sample in a study of T cells after yellow fever vaccination. TCRdb reanalysed the 5' RACE reads using MiXCR and keeps one entry per CDR3 protein. The top ten clones hold over 11% of a sample with almost 600,000 distinct CDR3 sequences, 13% of them seen once. Sample: PBMCs, taken on the day of the yellow fever booster vaccination. Source of these receptors: a man younger than 45 who received the YFV17D yellow fever vaccine.

The CDR3 protein is CASTSVRGRRETQYF. CDR3 DNA: TGTGCCAGCACCTCAGTGAGGGGGCGTAGGGAGACCCAGTACTTC. The gene calls are TRBV7-8 and TRBJ2-5, with 7 bases fitting TRBD1. V trimming: 7 bases; J trimming: 5 bases; junction bases outside the gene matches: 13. Germline V gives CDR1 SGHVS, CDR2 FQNEAQ. CDR3 size: 15 residues. The full variable domain, completed using reference TRBV7-8 and TRBJ2-5, is GAGVSQSPRYKVAKRGQDVALRCDPISGHVSLFWYQQALGQGPEFLTYFQNEAQLDKSGLPSDRFFAERPEGSVSTLKIQRTQQEDSAVYLCASTSVRGRRETQYFGPGTRLLVL.

The chain uses TRBV20-1 and TRBJ2-3; D gene uncertain. V was clipped by 0 bases and J by 6 bases, with 13 bases between them. The CDR3 extends over 14 amino acids. Germline loops: CDR1 DFQATT, CDR2 SNEGSKA (reference sequence). The CDR3 here is CSARDLSSPDTQYF. CDR3 DNA sequence: TGCAGTGCTAGAGATCTCTCAAGCCCGGATACGCAGTATTTT.

This clonotype showed up just a few times. V usage is TRBV5-1 and J usage is TRBJ2-7, with D perhaps matching TRBD1 (6 bases). The CDR3 contains 13 residues. The V gene lost 4 bases and the J gene lost 2 bases, with 10 bases spanning the gap. CDR1 is SGHRS and CDR2 is YFSETQ in the germline V gene. CDR3 DNA sequence: TGCGCCAGCAGCGACAGGACAGCCTACGAGCAGTACTTC. Protein sequence: CASSDRTAYEQYF.

In its sample, this clonotype was seen many times. As DNA, the CDR3 is TGCGCCAGCGGTCTAGTTTTGGGGAACACCGGGGAGCTGTTTTTT. It is translated as CASGLVLGNTGELFF. The chain joins TRBV5-1 to TRBJ2-2; D unclear. The germline CDR1 and CDR2 sequences are SGHRS and YFSETQ. Between the trimmed V and J ends, which lost 7 bases and 1 base, there was a span of 14 bases. CDR3 length: 15 residues.

The chain links TRBV20-1 to TRBJ2-5; TRBD2 matches at 7 bases. Germline V gene data show CDR1 as DFQATT and CDR2 as SNEGSKA (reference sequence). The CDR3 has 15 residues. V trimming: 0 bases; J trimming: 2 bases; junction bases outside the gene matches: 6. CDR3 in DNA: TGCAGTGCTAGAGAGGGGGGGAGCTGGCAAGAGACCCAGTACTTC. As protein: CSAREGGSWQETQYF.

The chain joins TRBV20-1 to TRBJ2-3; no clear D gene. Deletions cut 3 bases from V and 9 bases from J, with 10 bases between. Germline V gene sequence: CDR1 DFQATT, CDR2 SNEGSKA (reference sequence). The CDR3 covers 11 residues. CDR3 in amino acids: CSARSLPTQYF. The CDR3 DNA follows: TGCAGTGCTAGGTCGCTACCCACGCAGTATTTT.

This clonotype occurred a few times. The chain has TRBV7-9 and TRBJ1-4; maybe TRBD1 (5 bases). The CDR3 length is 15 residues. V was clipped by 1 base and J by 7 bases, with 13 bases between them. Germline loops: CDR1 SEHNR, CDR2 FQNEAQ (reference sequence). Here the CDR3 reads CASSLDRKESEKLFF. The CDR3 DNA reads TGTGCCAGCAGCTTAGACAGGAAGGAGAGTGAAAAACTGTTTTTT.

This clonotype has just a few counts. The chain employs TRBV21-1 and TRBJ2-6. TRBV21-1 is annotated as a pseudogene. CDR3 length: 14 residues. The CDR3 is CASRKGSGANVLTF. Here the CDR3 DNA reads TGTGCCAGCAGAAAGGGCTCTGGGGCCAACGTCCTGACTTTC.

This clonotype was detected a few times. The chain carries TRBV5-1 and TRBJ2-2, with D unresolved. The V gene lost 5 bases and the J gene lost 1 base, with 9 bases spanning the gap. The CDR3 is 14 residues long. Germline values: CDR1 SGHRS, CDR2 YFSETQ. For the CDR3, the DNA is TGCGCCAGCAGGGACGGCGGGAACACCGGGGAGCTGTTTTTT. Translated, it gives CASRDGGNTGELFF.

The rearrangement uses TRBV5-4 and TRBJ2-3; no clear D gene. The ends were cut back, 3 bases at V and 5 bases at J, with 13 bases in the middle. Germline assignment: CDR1 SGHNT and CDR2 YYREEE (reference sequence). This CDR3 has 14 amino acids. CDR3 nucleotides: TGTGCCAGCAGCTCTGGGCTCTGGGGAGATACGCAGTATTTT. It yields the protein CASSSGLWGDTQYF.

This clonotype appeared a few times. CDR3 in amino acids: CASSPRTEKSTGELFF. CDR3 coding DNA: TGTGCCAGCAGCCCCCGGACAGAAAAAAGCACCGGGGAGCTGTTTTTT. The chain joins TRBV21-1 to TRBJ2-2; the table's D gene call, TRBD1, was not cross checked with the DNA. TRBV21-1 is an annotated pseudogene. CDR3 length: 16 amino acids.

V and J are TRBV6-4 and TRBJ2-1; 11 bases agree with TRBD1. The CDR3 totals 17 residues. CDR1 and CDR2 (germline): MRHNA, SNTAGT. Trimming took 2 bases from V and 5 from J; bases not matched to a gene: 8. CDR3 protein: CASSDGSGTGGHNEQFF. The CDR3 DNA reads TGTGCCAGCAGTGACGGGTCCGGGACAGGGGGACACAATGAGCAGTTCTTC.

The rearrangement uses TRBV11-1 and TRBJ2-7, with 7 positions matching TRBD2. CDR1 is SGHAT and CDR2 is FQDESV in the germline V gene (reference sequence). The V and J ends lost 2 bases and 4 bases, in that order; junction bases with no gene match: 11. There are 16 residues in the CDR3. CDR3 DNA: TGTGCCAGCAGCTTACAAGCGGGATACACCCTTTACGAGCAGTACTTC. Its translation is CASSLQAGYTLYEQYF.

This clonotype was counted only a few times. The chain joins TRBV12-3 or TRBV12-4 to TRBJ2-7, with 9 bases lining up with TRBD1. The length of the CDR3 is 16 residues. The trim removed 4 bases at V and 7 bases at J, leaving 14 bases unmatched. The CDR3 nucleotides are TGTGCCAGCAGTTCGTCCGCCGGGACAGGGAAGGAAGAGCAGTACTTC. This codes for CASSSSAGTGKEEQYF.

V and J are TRBV4-3 and TRBJ2-2; no clear D gene. Per germline, CDR1 LGHNA and CDR2 YSLEER. The V end was cut by 2 bases, the J end by 6 bases, with 7 bases between. The length of the CDR3 is 13 residues. CDR3 protein: CASSQPAPGELFF. CDR3 sequence (DNA): TGCGCCAGCAGCCAACCCGCCCCCGGGGAGCTGTTTTTT.

This clonotype was picked up a small number of times. The rearrangement uses TRBV29-1 and TRBJ2-3; D not certain. The germline CDR1 and CDR2 sequences are SQVTM and ANQGSEA. This CDR3 comprises 14 residues. Trimming shortened V by 3 bases and J by 0 bases, and 10 bases separated the two germline ends. The CDR3 nucleotides read TGCAGCGTTGACGGCGTAACTAGCACAGATACGCAGTATTTT. Translating it yields CSVDGVTSTDTQYF.

V usage is TRBV7-9 and J usage is TRBJ2-3; D tentatively reads TRBD1 or TRBD2 (5 bases each). V was clipped by 8 bases and J by 6 bases, with 12 bases between them. Germline V gene data show CDR1 as SEHNR and CDR2 as FQNEAQ (reference sequence). CDR3 length equals 12 residues. CDR3 region: CASEGSVDTQYF. Written as DNA, the CDR3 is TGTGCCAGCGAGGGGTCTGTGGATACGCAGTATTTT.

This clonotype was picked up a small number of times. The chain carries TRBV11-1 and TRBJ2-1; 8 bases align to TRBD2. Germline assignment: CDR1 SGHAT and CDR2 FQDESV (reference sequence). CDR3 length equals 19 residues. J lost 1 base, V lost 5 bases, and 16 bases had no gene match. CDR3 amino acids: CASSQRRVSLAGSYNEQFF. CDR3 DNA: TGTGCCAGCAGCCAGAGACGGGTGTCGCTAGCGGGTTCCTACAATGAGCAGTTCTTC.

The chain links TRBV7-2 to TRBJ1-2, with D tentatively TRBD1 (6 bases). Between the trimmed V and J ends, which lost 4 bases and 8 bases, there was a span of 20 bases. The CDR3 totals 15 residues. Germline CDR1 and CDR2: SGHTA and FQGNSA. The CDR3 nucleotides read TGTGCCAGCAGCTACCCCCCCTACGGGGGGGGCGGCTACACCTTC. Translated: CASSYPPYGGGGYTF.

This clonotype showed up many times. V and J are TRBV7-9 and TRBJ1-5, with a possible D match to TRBD1 (5 bases). The V end was cut by 6 bases, the J end by 7 bases, with 13 bases between. The CDR3 spans 13 residues. Germline V lookup: CDR1 SEHNR, CDR2 FQNEAQ (reference sequence). The DNA for the CDR3 is TGTGCCAGCAGTGCAGGGTTAAGGCAGCCCCAGCATTTT. It translates to CASSAGLRQPQHF.